These 17 T cell receptor beta chains were sequenced from one sample in a study of blood T cell repertoires in COVID-19. This table comes from immunoSEQ multiplex PCR, and its TCRdb copy is limited to in-frame clones, with some not included. The data hold about 220,000 clones, with 75% to 85% observed a single time. The source material was peripheral blood. Receptors originate from a woman in her 70s with COVID-19, enrolled during active disease.

V usage is TRBV29-1 and J usage is TRBJ2-5, with 8 bases lining up with TRBD2. Germline CDR1 and CDR2: SQVTM and ANQGSEA. The CDR3 is made up of 17 amino acids. After removal of 0 bases from V and 2 bases from J, the junction contained 11 bases not matched to a gene. The CDR3 DNA is TGCAGCGTTGAAGATCGACCCAGCGGGAGTATACAAGAGACCCAGTACTTC. This encodes CSVEDRPSGSIQETQYF.

This clone has more than one count but fewer than ten. This chain links TRBV19 with TRBJ1-4; 7 bases agree with TRBD1. V shed 5 bases, J shed 8 bases, and the junction held 11 bases outside the gene matches. Germline V CDR1 and CDR2: LNHDA, SQIVND (reference sequence). The CDR3 length is 15 residues. The CDR3 here is CASSGSGQSGEKLFF. The CDR3 DNA reads TGTGCCAGTAGTGGGTCGGGACAGTCTGGCGAAAAACTGTTTTTT. Full variable domain (remainder filled in from reference TRBV19 and TRBJ1-4): DGGITQSPKYLFRKEGQNVTLSCEQNLNHDAMYWYRQDPGQGLRLIYYSQIVNDFQKGDIAEGYSVSREKKESFPLTVTSAQKNPTAFYLCASSGSGQSGEKLFFGSGTQLSVL.

J is TRBJ2-7 and V is TRBV19; D perhaps matches TRBD1 (5 bases). Trimming left V 5 bases short and J 4 bases short, with 12 bases between. The CDR3 spans 13 residues. Germline-derived CDR1 and CDR2 are LNHDA and SQIVND (reference sequence). The DNA of the CDR3 is TGTGCCAGTAGTTCCCGACAGAGATACGAGCAGTACTTC. Residues: CASSSRQRYEQYF.

V and J are TRBV7-9 and TRBJ1-2; no definite D call. The CDR3 is 12 amino acids. Trimming left V 6 bases short and J 3 bases short, with 8 bases between. Germline V gene data show CDR1 as SEHNR and CDR2 as FQNEAQ (reference sequence). The CDR3 spells CASSLLDYGYTF. In DNA, the CDR3 is TGTGCCAGCAGTCTCCTCGACTATGGCTACACCTTC.

The gene calls are TRBV2 and TRBJ1-2; maybe TRBD1 (5 bases). This CDR3 is 13 amino acids long. Trimming pared 7 bases from V and 8 bases from J, leaving 17 bases between. In germline, CDR1 is SNHLY, CDR2 FYNNEI. In DNA form, the CDR3 reads TGTGCCAGCAACCCGGGGGAGTCCGGGGGCTACACCTTC. Protein product: CASNPGESGGYTF.

This chain uses TRBV13 with TRBJ1-1; possibly TRBD1 for D (6 bases). V dropped 5 bases and J dropped 6 bases, with 16 bases sitting between them. There are 14 residues in the CDR3. The germline V gene encodes CDR1 PRHDT and CDR2 FYEKMQ (reference sequence). CDR3 residues: CASSPWGGAAEAFF. In nucleotides, the CDR3 is TGTGCCAGCAGCCCCTGGGGGGGGGCGGCTGAAGCTTTCTTT.

The V gene is TRBV2, the J gene TRBJ1-1, with 7 bases lining up with TRBD1. Looked up from germline, CDR1 is SNHLY and CDR2 is FYNNEI. The CDR3 sequence is 13 residues long. V lost 6 bases, J lost 9 bases, and 10 bases stayed unmatched. The CDR3 region is CASSPLEQGKAFF. The CDR3 bases are TGTGCCAGCAGCCCGCTAGAACAGGGGAAAGCTTTCTTT.

The gene calls are TRBV25-1 and TRBJ1-1, with unresolved D. The ends were cut back, 3 bases at V and 2 bases at J, with 13 bases in the middle. CDR1 is MGHDK, CDR2 SYGVNS, per germline. This CDR3 is 15 amino acids long. CDR3 loop: CASSERYDLNTEAFF. The DNA for the CDR3 is TGTGCCAGCAGTGAGAGGTATGACTTAAACACTGAAGCTTTCTTT.

The chain carries TRBV6-2 or TRBV6-3 and TRBJ2-6; no definite D call. With 0 bases removed from V and 0 bases from J, the gap between germline ends came to 3 bases. This CDR3 is built from 15 residues. Per germline, CDR1 MNHEY and CDR2 SVGEGT. CDR3 DNA sequence: TGTGCCAGCAGTTACTCTCGCTCTGGGGCCAACGTCCTGACTTTC. Its protein product is CASSYSRSGANVLTF.

This chain uses TRBV7-9 with TRBJ1-4, with D tentatively TRBD1 (5 bases). The germline V and J ends were trimmed by 0 bases and 8 bases, with 13 bases remaining between them. CDR3 length: 15 residues. CDR1 and CDR2 (germline): SEHNR, FQNEAQ (reference sequence). CDR3 in amino acids: CASSLAPGLMEKLFF. For the CDR3, the DNA is TGTGCCAGCAGCTTAGCCCCAGGGCTGATGGAAAAACTGTTTTTT.

The chain carries TRBV9 and TRBJ1-2; 10 nucleotides agree with TRBD1. Trimming cost V 1 base and J 4 bases; bases outside gene matches: 7. CDR3 length: 16 amino acids. In germline, CDR1 is SGDLS, CDR2 YYNGEE. The CDR3 sequence is CASSVRTGGSIYGYTF. DNA for the CDR3: TGTGCCAGCAGCGTAAGGACAGGGGGAAGTATCTATGGCTACACCTTC.

The V gene is TRBV19, the J gene TRBJ2-3; 9 positions agree with TRBD2. J was trimmed by 6 bases and V by 8 bases; bases with no gene match: 12. Germline CDR1 reads LNHDA; CDR2 reads SQIVND (reference sequence). This CDR3 contains 15 residues. CDR3 protein: CASGVAGAPEDTQYF. CDR3 sequence (DNA): TGTGCCAGTGGGGTAGCGGGGGCCCCGGAGGATACGCAGTATTTT.

There are a few counts of this clone. The chain uses TRBV2 and TRBJ1-5, with 8 bases aligning to TRBD1. The CDR3 covers 16 residues. Germline loops: CDR1 SNHLY, CDR2 FYNNEI. The ends lost 5 bases at V and 0 bases at J; junction bases unmatched: 6. The CDR3 loop is CASSWQGANSNQPQHF. DNA of the CDR3: TGTGCCAGCAGTTGGCAGGGGGCCAATAGCAATCAGCCCCAGCATTTT.

This chain joins TRBV5-1 and TRBJ1-3, with a weak D call TRBD1 (5 bases). Trimming left V 4 bases short and J 4 bases short, with 15 bases between. This CDR3 region has 15 residues. From germline, CDR1 is SGHRS and CDR2 YFSETQ. The CDR3 region is CASSPGSRAGNTIYF. CDR3 DNA: TGCGCCAGCAGCCCAGGTAGCAGGGCAGGAAACACCATATATTTT.

This clone was seen only once. The chain uses TRBV6-2 or TRBV6-3 and TRBJ1-1, with D possibly matching TRBD1 (6 bases). CDR3 length equals 13 residues. The germline V gene encodes CDR1 MNHEY and CDR2 SVGEGT. The V end lost 5 bases, the J end lost 12 bases, and 19 bases lay between the germline ends. This chain's CDR3 is CASSGWVRGTTFF. CDR3 DNA: TGTGCCAGCAGTGGGTGGGTAAGGGGGACGACTTTCTTT.

The V gene is TRBV4-2, the J gene TRBJ2-1; D perhaps matches TRBD1 (5 bases). Germline V gene sequence: CDR1 LGHNA, CDR2 YNFKEQ. V gave up 0 bases and J gave up 0 bases, with 15 bases separating them. The CDR3 runs to 18 residues. The CDR3 here is CASSQDQGGKSSYNEQFF. The CDR3 region has the DNA TGTGCCAGCAGCCAAGATCAGGGCGGCAAGAGCTCCTACAATGAGCAGTTCTTC.

The J gene is TRBJ2-5, the V gene TRBV7-8, with TRBD1 matching 9 bases. Germline assignment: CDR1 SGHVS and CDR2 FQNEAQ. V lost 3 bases and J lost 5; bases outside the gene matches: 7. This CDR3 has 15 amino acids. Written as DNA, the CDR3 is TGTGCCAGCAGCTTTTATGACAGGGGGGACGAGACCCAGTACTTC. As protein: CASSFYDRGDETQYF.